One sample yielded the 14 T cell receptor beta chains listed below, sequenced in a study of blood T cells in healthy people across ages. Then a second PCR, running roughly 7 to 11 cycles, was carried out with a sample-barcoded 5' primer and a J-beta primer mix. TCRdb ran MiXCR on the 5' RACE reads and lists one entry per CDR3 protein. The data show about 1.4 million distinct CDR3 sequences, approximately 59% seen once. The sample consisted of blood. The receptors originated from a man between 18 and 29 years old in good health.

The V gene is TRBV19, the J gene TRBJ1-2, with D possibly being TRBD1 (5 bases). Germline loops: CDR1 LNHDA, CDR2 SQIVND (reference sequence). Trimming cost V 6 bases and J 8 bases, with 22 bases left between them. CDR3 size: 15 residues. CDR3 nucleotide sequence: TGTGCCAGTAGCCGCGGGCAGGGAGCCAAAGGGGGCTACACCTTC. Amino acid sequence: CASSRGQGAKGGYTF.

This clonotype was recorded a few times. CDR3 nucleotide sequence: TGTGCCAGCAGTGATAGATTCCAAGAGACCCAGTACTTC. Translating it yields CASSDRFQETQYF. The chain recombines TRBV2 with TRBJ2-5; no firm D call. From germline, CDR1 is SNHLY and CDR2 FYNNEI. V lost 3 bases and J 1 base, leaving 6 bases between the germline ends. The CDR3 loop spans 13 amino acids.

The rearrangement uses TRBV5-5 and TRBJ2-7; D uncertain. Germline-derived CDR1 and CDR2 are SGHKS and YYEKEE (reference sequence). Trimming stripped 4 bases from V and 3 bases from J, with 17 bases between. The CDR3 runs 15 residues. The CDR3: CASSPEQRPRYEQYF. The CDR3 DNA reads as TGTGCCAGCAGCCCCGAGCAGCGTCCGCGCTACGAGCAGTACTTC.

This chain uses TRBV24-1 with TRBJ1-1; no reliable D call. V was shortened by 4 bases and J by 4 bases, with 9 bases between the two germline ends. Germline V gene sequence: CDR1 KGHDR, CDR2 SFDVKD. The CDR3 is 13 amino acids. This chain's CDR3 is CATSEVAGTEAFF. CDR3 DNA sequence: TGTGCCACCAGTGAGGTTGCGGGCACTGAAGCTTTCTTT.

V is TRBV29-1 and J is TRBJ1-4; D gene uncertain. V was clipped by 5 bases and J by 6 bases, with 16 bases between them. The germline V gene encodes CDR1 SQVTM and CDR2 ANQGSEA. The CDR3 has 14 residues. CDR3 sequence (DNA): TGCAGCGTTCCTGACCCACTGGGATATGAAAAACTGTTTTTT. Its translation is CSVPDPLGYEKLFF.

CDR3 nucleotide sequence: TGTGCCAGCAGCTTAGATGGACGCTACACCTTC. The encoded protein is CASSLDGRYTF. The V and J genes are TRBV11-2 and TRBJ1-2; D is ambiguous. In germline, CDR1 is SGHAT, CDR2 FQNNGV. Between the trimmed V and J ends, which lost 0 bases and 9 bases, there was a span of 5 bases. This CDR3 is 11 amino acids long.

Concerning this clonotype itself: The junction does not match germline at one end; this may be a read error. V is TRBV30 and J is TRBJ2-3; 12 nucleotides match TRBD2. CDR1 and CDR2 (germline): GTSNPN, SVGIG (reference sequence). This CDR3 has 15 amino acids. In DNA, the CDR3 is TGTGCCTGGAGTAGGCTAGCGGGAGGGGCAGAGACGCAGTATTTT. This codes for CAWSRLAGGAETQYF.

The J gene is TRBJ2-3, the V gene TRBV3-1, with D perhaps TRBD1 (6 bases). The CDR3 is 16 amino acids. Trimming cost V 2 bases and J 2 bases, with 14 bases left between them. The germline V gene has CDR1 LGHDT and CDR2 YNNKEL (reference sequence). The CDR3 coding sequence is TGTGCCAGCAGCCAATCGAGGACAGAACCCACAGATACGCAGTATTTT. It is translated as CASSQSRTEPTDTQYF.

CDR3 in amino acids: CSVSGGGNYGYTF. The CDR3, as DNA: TGCAGCGTCAGCGGGGGGGGTAACTATGGCTACACCTTC. The chain carries TRBV29-1 and TRBJ1-2; tentatively, D is TRBD1 (5 bases). There are 13 residues in the CDR3. Germline values: CDR1 SQVTM, CDR2 ANQGSEA. V shed 6 bases and J shed 1 base, with 12 bases lying between them.

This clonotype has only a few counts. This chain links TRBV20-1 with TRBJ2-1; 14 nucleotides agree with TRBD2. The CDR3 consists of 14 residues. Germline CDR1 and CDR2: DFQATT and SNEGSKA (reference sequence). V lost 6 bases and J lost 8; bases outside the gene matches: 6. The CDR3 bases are TGCAGTGCCGGGGGGACTAGCGGGAGCGATGAGCAGTTCTTC. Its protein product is CSAGGTSGSDEQFF.

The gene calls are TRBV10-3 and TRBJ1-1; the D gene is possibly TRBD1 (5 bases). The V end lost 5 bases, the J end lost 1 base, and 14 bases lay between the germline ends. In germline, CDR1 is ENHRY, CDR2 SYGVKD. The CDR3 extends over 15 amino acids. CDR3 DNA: TGTGCCATCAGTAAGAAAGGGGCGGGGAACACTGAAGCTTTCTTT. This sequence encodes CAISKKGAGNTEAFF.

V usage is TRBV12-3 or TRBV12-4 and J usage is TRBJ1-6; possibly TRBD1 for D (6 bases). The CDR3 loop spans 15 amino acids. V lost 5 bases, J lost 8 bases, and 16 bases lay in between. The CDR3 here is CASSDVQGHHSPLHF. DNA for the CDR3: TGTGCCAGCAGTGACGTACAGGGCCACCATTCACCCCTCCACTTT.

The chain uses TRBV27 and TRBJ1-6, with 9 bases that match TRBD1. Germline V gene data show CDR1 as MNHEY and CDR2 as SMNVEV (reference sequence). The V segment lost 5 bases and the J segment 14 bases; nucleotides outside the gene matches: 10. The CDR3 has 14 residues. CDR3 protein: CASSIGTGYGTLHF. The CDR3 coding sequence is TGTGCCAGCAGTATAGGGACAGGGTATGGGACCCTCCACTTT.

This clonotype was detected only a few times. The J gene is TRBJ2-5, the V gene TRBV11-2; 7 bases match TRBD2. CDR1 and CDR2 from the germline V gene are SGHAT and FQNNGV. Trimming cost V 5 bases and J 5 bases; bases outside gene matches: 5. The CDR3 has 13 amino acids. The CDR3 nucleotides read TGTGCCAGCAGCCCGGGACTATGGGAGACCCAGTACTTC. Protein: CASSPGLWETQYF.